Each of the 8 T cell receptor beta chains below was sequenced from the same sample in a study of CD8 T cells in ankylosing spondylitis (TCRdb year 2017). General findings and caveats noted by the study authors: A TCR beta motif made up of several highly homologous amino acid variants appeared to be characteristic of blood from ankylosing spondylitis patients.

These TCRs are of unknown antigen specificity. Preparation of the library involved 5' RACE. TCRdb shows the sequencer as Illumina HiSeq 2500. TCRdb's own reprocessing of the public reads used fastp at Q25 and MiXCR and kept productive beta chains. For every CDR3 protein sequence, its rows merge into one entry that carries the most common genes and DNA. This sample comprises under 150,000 distinct CDR3 sequences, about 15% of them detected only once. The ten most abundant clones make up roughly a third of the sample. What was sequenced was blood, either unsorted or a sorted T cell fraction (not recorded which). These receptors originate from a male donor with ankylosing spondylitis.

The chain links TRBV11-3 to TRBJ2-5; TRBD2 matches at 7 bases. This CDR3 region has 14 residues. CDR1 SGHNT and CDR2 YENEEA come from the germline V gene. J gave up 9 bases and V 5 bases, and 12 bases lay outside the gene matches. The CDR3 region is CASSPGTIASAQYF. The CDR3, as DNA: TGTGCCAGCAGCCCCGGGACTATCGCATCGGCCCAGTACTTC. Looking up the rest from reference TRBV11-3 and TRBJ2-5 gives the full variable domain: EAGVVQSPRYKIIEKKQPVAFWCNPISGHNTLYWYLQNLGQGPELLIRYENEEAVDDSQLPKDRFSAERLKGVDSTLKIQPAELGDSAVYLCASSPGTIASAQYFGPGTRLLVL.

The chain employs TRBV3-1 and TRBJ2-2; D might be TRBD2 (6 bases). V was pared by 1 base and J by 5 bases, with 8 bases between. Germline loops: CDR1 LGHDT, CDR2 YNNKEL (reference sequence). The CDR3 consists of 14 residues. Written as DNA, the CDR3 is TGTGCCAGCAGCCAAGTGGGGACTACCGGGGAGCTGTTTTTT. Protein: CASSQVGTTGELFF.

The chain couples TRBV2 to TRBJ1-5; D remains unclear. CDR1 and CDR2 from the germline V gene are SNHLY and FYNNEI. Trimming took 4 bases from V and 5 from J, leaving 18 bases between them. The CDR3 is 16 residues long. The CDR3 spells CASSGDTAAIDQPQHF. Here the CDR3 DNA reads TGTGCCAGCAGTGGAGACACGGCCGCTATAGATCAGCCCCAGCATTTT.

This rearrangement joins TRBV7-6 to TRBJ2-3, with D perhaps matching TRBD2 (7 bases). V lost 5 bases, J lost 2 bases, and 14 bases lay in between. This CDR3 region has 15 residues. Germline assignment: CDR1 SGHVS and CDR2 FNYEAQ. CDR3 amino acids: CASSSGTIDTDTQYF. CDR3 sequence (DNA): TGTGCCAGCAGCAGCGGGACAATAGACACAGATACGCAGTATTTT. The full variable domain, with the rest looked up from reference TRBV7-6 and TRBJ2-3, is GAGVSQSPRYKVTKRGQDVALRCDPISGHVSLYWYRQALGQGPEFLTYFNYEAQQDKSGLPNDRFSAERPEGSISTLTIQRTEQRDSAMYRCASSSGTIDTDTQYFGPGTRLTVL.

In its sample, this clonotype was seen many times. The chain uses TRBV12-3 or TRBV12-4 and TRBJ2-3, with D uncertain. Trimming stripped 3 bases from V and 0 bases from J, with 4 bases between. This CDR3 comprises 13 residues. In DNA form, the CDR3 reads TGTGCCAGCAGTTTGAGTAGCACAGATACGCAGTATTTT. This translates into CASSLSSTDTQYF.

The sample holds a few counts of this clonotype. This chain joins TRBV7-9 and TRBJ2-7; D is unclear. The CDR3 has 13 residues. Trimming left V 5 bases short and J 2 bases short, with 10 bases between. Germline V CDR1 and CDR2: SEHNR, FQNEAQ (reference sequence). The CDR3, as DNA: TGTGCCAGCAGCCACACAAGAACCTACGAGCAGTACTTC. It is translated as CASSHTRTYEQYF. The whole variable domain, remainder taken from reference TRBV7-9 and TRBJ2-7, is DTGVSQNPRHKITKRGQNVTFRCDPISEHNRLYWYRQTLGQGPEFLTYFQNEAQLEKSRLLSDRFSAERPKGSFSTLEIQRTEQGDSAMYLCASSHTRTYEQYFGPGTRLTVT.

This clonotype was counted at least ten times. The rearrangement links TRBV27 to TRBJ2-3, with D possibly matching TRBD2 (7 bases). V lost 7 bases and J 1 base, leaving 12 bases between the germline ends. Germline CDR1 and CDR2: MNHEY and SMNVEV (reference sequence). This CDR3 contains 14 residues. Here the CDR3 DNA reads TGTGCCAGCACCCCGGGGGGCGGCACAGATACGCAGTATTTT. Residues: CASTPGGGTDTQYF.

This clonotype showed up just a few times. The gene calls are TRBV9 and TRBJ2-3, with 8 bases lining up with TRBD2. Germline V CDR1 and CDR2: SGDLS, YYNGEE. With V trimmed by 4 bases and J by 4 bases, 8 bases remained unmatched. The CDR3 totals 15 residues. CDR3 DNA sequence: TGTGCCAGCAGCCCTACTAGCGGTCCATCAGATACGCAGTATTTT. Encoded protein: CASSPTSGPSDTQYF.